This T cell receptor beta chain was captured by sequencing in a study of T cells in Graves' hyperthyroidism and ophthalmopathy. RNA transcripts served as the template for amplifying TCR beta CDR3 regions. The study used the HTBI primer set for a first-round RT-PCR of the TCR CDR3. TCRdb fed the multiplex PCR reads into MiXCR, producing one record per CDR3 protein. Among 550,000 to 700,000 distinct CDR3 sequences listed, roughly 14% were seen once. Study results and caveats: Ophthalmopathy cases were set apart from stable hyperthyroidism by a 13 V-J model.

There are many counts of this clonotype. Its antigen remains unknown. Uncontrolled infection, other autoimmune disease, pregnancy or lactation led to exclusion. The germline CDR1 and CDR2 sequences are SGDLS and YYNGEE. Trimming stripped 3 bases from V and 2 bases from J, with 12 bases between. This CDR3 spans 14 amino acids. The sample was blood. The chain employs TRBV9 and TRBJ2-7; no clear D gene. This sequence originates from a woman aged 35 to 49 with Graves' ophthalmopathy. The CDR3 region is CASSAQLGTYEQYF. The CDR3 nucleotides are TGTGCCAGCAGCGCCCAATTAGGAACCTACGAGCAGTACTTC.